What follows describes a single T cell receptor (beta chain). Repertoires were generated with immunoSEQ multiplex PCR, while TCRdb's copy carries only in-frame clones and drops some. Among around 260,000 clones listed, about 88% were seen once. The data derive from a study of blood T cell repertoires in COVID-19. CDR3 length: 15 amino acids. Germline V gene lookup returns CDR1 LNHDA and CDR2 SQIVND (reference sequence). Trimming took off 4 bases at V and 3 bases at J, with 12 bases between the two ends. The sequence came from a man younger than 40 with active or convalescent COVID-19. The sample consisted of peripheral blood. The chain carries TRBV19 and TRBJ1-4; TRBD1 might be the D (6 bases). The CDR3 DNA reads TGTGCCAGTAGTACCCCAGGGGCAGCTAATGAAAAACTGTTTTTT. This codes for CASSTPGAANEKLFF.